What follows are 27 T cell receptor beta chains derived from one specimen sequenced in a study (dated by TCRdb to between 2014 and 2017). The method behind the library was 5' RACE. The sample was run on an Illumina MiSeq. Clones were called with MiXCR by TCRdb after fastp trimmed the public reads at Q25, and only in-frame beta chains were retained. Entries are consolidated by CDR3 protein sequence, retaining the most common genes and DNA. For this sample there are approximately 42,000 distinct CDR3 sequences; roughly 29% appear just once. Roughly 3.5% of the sample is held by the ten biggest clonotypes. The sequenced material came from memory CD4+ T cells sorted from a lymph node. The sample's cell subset or site label, in plain terms: memory CD4+ T cells, CD4+CD45RO+CD25-. These receptors all come from a female donor with breast cancer.

This clonotype occurred a few times. This chain uses TRBV12-3 or TRBV12-4 with TRBJ2-2; 9 nucleotides agree with TRBD1. The CDR3 loop spans 15 amino acids. Trimming cost V 5 bases and J 6 bases; bases outside gene matches: 7. CDR3 nucleotide sequence: TGTGCCAGCAGTCCACCGGGACAGGGTGCCGGGGAGCTGTTTTTT. Amino acid sequence: CASSPPGQGAGELFF.

In this sample, this clonotype turned up many times. The chain employs TRBV15 and TRBJ2-4; maybe TRBD2 (5 bases). Germline-derived CDR1 and CDR2 are LNHNV and YYDKDF (reference sequence). V lost 6 bases and J 6 bases, leaving 15 bases between the germline ends. The CDR3 extends over 14 amino acids. The chain's CDR3 is CATRPGNSLNIQYF. DNA for the CDR3: TGTGCCACCAGGCCGGGAAACTCTTTAAACATTCAGTACTTC.

The rearrangement joins TRBV6-1 to TRBJ2-5; TRBD2 matches 9 bases. This CDR3 contains 14 residues. The germline V gene has CDR1 MNHNS and CDR2 SASEGT. The V and J ends lost 8 bases and 4 bases, in that order; junction bases with no gene match: 8. Here the CDR3 DNA reads TGTGCCAGCCACCGGCGGGAGGGGCGAGAGACCCAGTACTTC. Protein product: CASHRREGRETQYF.

The chain is built from TRBV7-2 and TRBJ1-1; no firm D call. The CDR3 sequence is 12 residues long. Germline V gene data show CDR1 as SGHTA and CDR2 as FQGNSA. Trimming took 3 bases from V and 11 from J, leaving 13 bases between them. The CDR3 loop reads CASSFHIGVAFF. In DNA, the CDR3 is TGTGCCAGCAGCTTTCATATCGGAGTGGCTTTCTTT.

This clonotype showed up just a few times. This rearrangement joins TRBV6-1 to TRBJ1-4, with a weak D call TRBD1 (5 bases). From germline, CDR1 is MNHNS and CDR2 SASEGT. The CDR3 sequence is 15 residues long. V was clipped by 6 bases and J by 7 bases, with 18 bases between them. The CDR3, as DNA: TGTGCCAGCAGGCCGGGAGACGCCCAGGGTGAAAAACTGTTTTTT. This gives the protein CASRPGDAQGEKLFF.

For this clonotype: This may be a read error, as it is one base from a much larger clone. V and J are TRBV6-5 and TRBJ2-7, with D uncertain. The V end was cut by 0 bases, the J end by 0 bases, with 6 bases between. Germline-derived CDR1 and CDR2 are MNHEY and SVGAGI. The CDR3 is 14 residues long. In nucleotides, the CDR3 is TGTGCCAGCAGTTACTCGCTACGCTCCTACGAGCAGTACTTC. This sequence encodes CASSYSLRSYEQYF.

This clonotype has only one observation. Sequence at one end of the junction differs from germline and may be a read error. The chain's CDR3 is CASSQDARVPGPSGSTIYF. The CDR3 coding sequence is TGCGCCAGCAGCCAAGATGCCAGGGTTCCGGGACCCTCTGGAAGCACCATATATTTT. V is TRBV4-3 and J is TRBJ1-3, with TRBD1 as a possible D gene (5 bases). This CDR3 is 19 amino acids long. CDR1 and CDR2 from the germline V gene are LGHNA and YSLEER.

A word on this clonotype: Mismatch with germline at one junction end may stem from a read error. The rearrangement joins TRBV11-1 to TRBJ2-1; D may be TRBD1 (7 bases). Germline V gene lookup returns CDR1 SGHAT and CDR2 FQDESV (reference sequence). The CDR3 has 16 amino acids. The CDR3 sequence is CANSLSFQGGLNEQFF. DNA of the CDR3: TGTGCCAACAGCTTAAGCTTCCAGGGGGGTTTAAATGAGCAGTTCTTC.

This clonotype appeared a few times. V is TRBV20-1 and J is TRBJ1-6; D might be TRBD1 (5 bases). CDR3 length equals 13 residues. Trimming left V 3 bases short and J 7 bases short, with 10 bases between. Per germline, CDR1 DFQATT and CDR2 SNEGSKA (reference sequence). CDR3 nucleotides: TGCAGTGCTAGTTGGGGGATCAATTCACCCCTCCACTTT. This translates into CSASWGINSPLHF.

This chain connects TRBV6-5 to TRBJ2-6; D may correspond to TRBD1 or TRBD2 (5 bases each). The CDR3 sequence is 15 residues long. Germline loops: CDR1 MNHEY, CDR2 SVGAGI. V was pared by 2 bases and J by 1 base, with 6 bases between. The CDR3 DNA sequence: TGTGCCAGCAGTTACGGGGGTTCTGGGGCCAACGTCCTGACTTTC. Its protein is CASSYGGSGANVLTF.

Sample share makes this clonotype medium-sized. The V and J genes are TRBV20-1 and TRBJ2-2; 10 bases align to TRBD2. After removal of 5 bases from V and 0 bases from J, the junction contained 6 bases not matched to a gene. There are 16 residues in the CDR3. CDR1 is DFQATT, CDR2 SNEGSKA, per germline (reference sequence). The CDR3 DNA sequence: TGCAGTGCTCAATCCGGGACTAGCGCGAACACCGGGGAGCTGTTTTTT. This codes for CSAQSGTSANTGELFF.

The chain employs TRBV5-1 and TRBJ2-3, with D perhaps matching TRBD2 (6 bases). This CDR3 spans 12 amino acids. The V end lost 6 bases, the J end lost 3 bases, and 8 bases lay between the germline ends. Germline lookup yields CDR1 SGHRS and CDR2 YFSETQ. The CDR3 reads CASMEGTDTQYF. The CDR3, as DNA: TGCGCCAGCATGGAGGGAACAGATACGCAGTATTTT.

A few counts support this clonotype. The rearrangement uses TRBV12-3 or TRBV12-4 and TRBJ2-1, with 8 bases aligning to TRBD2. The CDR3 is 13 residues long. The V and J ends lost 5 bases and 10 bases, in that order; junction bases with no gene match: 7. CDR3 in amino acids: CASSVPGLVEQFF. The DNA of the CDR3 is TGTGCCAGCAGTGTACCGGGACTAGTGGAGCAGTTCTTC.

The CDR3 region has the DNA TGTGCCAGCAGCCAAGAGGGCCTGTCTCCCTACGAGCAGTACTTC. It translates to CASSQEGLSPYEQYF. The genes are TRBV4-2 and TRBJ2-7; D is unclear. Germline V lookup: CDR1 LGHNA, CDR2 YNFKEQ. V was clipped by 0 bases and J by 2 bases, with 11 bases between them. The CDR3 is 15 amino acids.

The V gene is TRBV9, the J gene TRBJ2-1; D may be TRBD1 or TRBD2 (5 bases each). Deletions cut 4 bases from V and 7 bases from J, with 12 bases between. The CDR3 totals 13 residues. Germline V gene lookup returns CDR1 SGDLS and CDR2 YYNGEE. This chain's CDR3 is CASSLGPANEQFF. CDR3 DNA sequence: TGTGCCAGCAGCTTGGGACCAGCTAATGAGCAGTTCTTC.

This clonotype was picked up a small number of times. The chain combines TRBV20-1 with TRBJ1-4; D is unclear. CDR3 length: 13 amino acids. CDR1 DFQATT and CDR2 SNEGSKA come from the germline V gene (reference sequence). The germline V and J ends were trimmed by 4 bases and 8 bases, with 14 bases remaining between them. CDR3 nucleotides: TGCAGTGCTAATGTCCGGAGAGAGGAAAAACTGTTTTTT. Residues: CSANVRREEKLFF.

The chain combines TRBV6-5 with TRBJ2-7; D gene ambiguous. V was cut by 6 bases and J by 0 bases, with 12 bases left in between. From germline, CDR1 is MNHEY and CDR2 SVGAGI. The CDR3 spans 14 residues. The CDR3: CASSLEPTSYEQYF. DNA for the CDR3: TGTGCCAGCAGCTTGGAACCTACCTCCTACGAGCAGTACTTC.

The V call is TRBV2, the J call TRBJ1-1; 8 nucleotides agree with TRBD1. Germline CDR1 and CDR2: SNHLY and FYNNEI. J gave up 5 bases and V 4 bases, and 12 bases lay outside the gene matches. This CDR3 is built from 16 residues. The DNA of the CDR3 is TGTGCCAGCAGTGCACTCCAGGGGGCAGGACGAACTGAAGCTTTCTTT. It specifies CASSALQGAGRTEAFF.

This clonotype has a handful of counts. This chain connects TRBV4-1 to TRBJ2-3; 7 bases fit TRBD1. This CDR3 has 15 amino acids. CDR1 and CDR2 (germline): MGHRA, YSYEKL. The V gene end was trimmed by 5 bases and the J gene end by 6 bases; junction bases not matched to a gene: 11. The CDR3 protein is CASSSHGTVTDTQYF. The DNA for the CDR3 is TGCGCCAGCAGCTCCCACGGGACAGTAACGGATACGCAGTATTTT.

By proportion, this clonotype is large. The chain couples TRBV12-3 or TRBV12-4 to TRBJ1-5; D unresolved. Trimming stripped 2 bases from V and 6 bases from J, with 2 bases between. The CDR3 is 11 residues long. CDR3 sequence: CASSLSQPQHF. The CDR3 region has the DNA TGTGCCAGCAGTTTAAGTCAGCCCCAGCATTTT.

This clonotype has only a few counts. The chain uses TRBV27 and TRBJ2-1; no reliable D call. Trimming cost V 8 bases and J 2 bases, with 16 bases left between them. Germline loops: CDR1 MNHEY, CDR2 SMNVEV (reference sequence). This CDR3 contains 15 residues. CDR3 sequence (DNA): TGTGCCAGCCGCAGTGTCGGAGACGCCTACAATGAGCAGTTCTTC. Translated, it gives CASRSVGDAYNEQFF.

The rearrangement uses TRBV27 and TRBJ2-1, with 11 bases lining up with TRBD2. The V segment lost 6 bases and the J segment 7 bases; nucleotides outside the gene matches: 8. The CDR3 runs 15 residues. Germline CDR1 and CDR2: MNHEY and SMNVEV (reference sequence). The CDR3 DNA sequence: TGTGCCAGCAGCCGTAGCGGGGGGGCTGGGAATGAGCAGTTCTTC. Translation: CASSRSGGAGNEQFF.

Only a few counts were recorded for this clonotype. The rearrangement links TRBV4-1 to TRBJ2-7, with no clear D. The CDR3 is 13 amino acids. V shed 6 bases and J shed 5 bases, with 14 bases lying between them. CDR1 and CDR2 (germline): MGHRA, YSYEKL. As DNA, the CDR3 is TGCGCCAGCAGTTGGGGATGGGTAAACGAGCAGTACTTC. Amino acid sequence: CASSWGWVNEQYF.

This chain links TRBV20-1 with TRBJ1-4, with a tentative D call TRBD1 (5 bases). Germline lookup yields CDR1 DFQATT and CDR2 SNEGSKA (reference sequence). V was clipped by 6 bases and J by 4 bases, with 12 bases between them. There are 13 residues in the CDR3. DNA for the CDR3: TGCAGTGCAGTTGACAGACTTAATGAAAAACTGTTTTTT. Translation gives CSAVDRLNEKLFF.

Ten or more counts support this clonotype. The V and J genes are TRBV4-2 and TRBJ2-2; D call uncertain. Germline V gene lookup returns CDR1 LGHNA and CDR2 YNFKEQ. V lost 5 bases and J 8 bases, leaving 15 bases between the germline ends. The length of the CDR3 is 14 residues. The CDR3 spells CASSSKTPEGELFF. For the CDR3, the DNA is TGTGCCAGCAGCTCCAAGACCCCCGAAGGGGAGCTGTTTTTT.

The chain employs TRBV5-1 and TRBJ2-7, with TRBD2 as a possible D gene (6 bases). V was pared by 2 bases and J by 0 bases, with 18 bases between. The CDR3 is 17 amino acids. Germline V gives CDR1 SGHRS, CDR2 YFSETQ. The CDR3 reads CASSFGIGGPFSYEQYF. DNA for the CDR3: TGCGCCAGCAGCTTTGGTATCGGGGGACCCTTCTCCTACGAGCAGTACTTC.

The sample holds one count of this clonotype. No conserved phenylalanine or tryptophan ends this CDR3, so it is likely a read error. This chain links TRBV5-1 with TRBJ2-3; D unclear. The CDR3 runs 12 residues. Per the germline V gene, CDR1 is SGHRS and CDR2 is YFSETQ. The V end was cut by 4 bases, the J end by 4 bases, with 7 bases between. The CDR3 DNA reads as TGCGCCAGCAGCCGTGGGGCAGATACGCAGTATCTT. Translating it yields CASSRGADTQYL.